What follows describes a single T cell receptor (beta chain). V was clipped by 5 bases and J by 2 bases, with 3 bases between them. In germline, CDR1 is MNHNS, CDR2 SASEGT. The CDR3 is 11 amino acids. How the authors handled the data: Amplifying reference gene primers gave estimates of nucleated cell counts. Only in-frame clones appear in the TCRdb table, and some are missing; sequencing was by immunoSEQ multiplex PCR. V and J calls and clone size are given by that table; D and trimming were obtained from the DNA. Altogether 300,000 or so clones are present, 65% to 90% being singletons, with the ten largest covering approximately 4.4%. This specimen belongs to a study of blood T cell repertoires in COVID-19. The cohort comprised adults aged 18 to 89 years residing in 20 to 30 US areas. Cohorts were based on clinical histories the participants reported.

The chain employs TRBV6-1 and TRBJ2-5, with unresolved D. The clonotype comes from a woman in her forties with acute COVID-19. Source material: PBMCs or T cells enriched from blood (not recorded which). CDR3 amino acids: CASSSQETQYF. The CDR3, as DNA: TGTGCCAGCAGTTCACAAGAGACCCAGTACTTC.